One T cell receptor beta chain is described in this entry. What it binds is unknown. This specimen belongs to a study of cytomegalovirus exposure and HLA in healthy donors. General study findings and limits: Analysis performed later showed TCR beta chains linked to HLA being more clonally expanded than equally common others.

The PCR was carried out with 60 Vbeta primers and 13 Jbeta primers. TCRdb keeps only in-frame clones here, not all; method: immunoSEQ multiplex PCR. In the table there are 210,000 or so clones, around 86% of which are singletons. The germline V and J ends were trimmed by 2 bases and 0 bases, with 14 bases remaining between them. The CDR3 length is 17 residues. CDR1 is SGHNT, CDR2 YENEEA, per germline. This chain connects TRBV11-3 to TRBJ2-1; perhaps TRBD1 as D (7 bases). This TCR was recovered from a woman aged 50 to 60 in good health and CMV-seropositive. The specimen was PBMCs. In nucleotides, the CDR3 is TGTGCCAGCAGCTTATACGCGGGACAGAGCTCCTACAATGAGCAGTTCTTC. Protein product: CASSLYAGQSSYNEQFF.